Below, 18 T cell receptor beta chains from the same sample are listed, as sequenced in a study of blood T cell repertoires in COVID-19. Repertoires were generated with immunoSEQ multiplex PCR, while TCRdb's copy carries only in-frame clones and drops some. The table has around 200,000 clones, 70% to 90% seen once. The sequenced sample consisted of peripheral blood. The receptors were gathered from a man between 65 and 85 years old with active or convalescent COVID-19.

The CDR3 loop is CASSQVTQGGLYF. The CDR3 DNA reads TGTGCCAGCAGCCAAGTGACCCAGGGTGGTCTGTACTTC. The J gene is TRBJ2-7, the V gene TRBV3-1 (or the pseudogene TRBV3-2), with D perhaps matching TRBD1 (5 bases). V was cut by 1 base and J by 12 bases, with 16 bases left in between. There are 13 residues in the CDR3. The V gene's germline CDR1 is LGHDT and CDR2 YNNKEL (reference sequence).

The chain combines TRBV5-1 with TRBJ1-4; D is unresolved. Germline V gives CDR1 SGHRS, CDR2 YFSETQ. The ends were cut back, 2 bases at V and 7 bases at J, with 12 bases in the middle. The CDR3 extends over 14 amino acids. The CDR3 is CASSFMWAGEKLFF. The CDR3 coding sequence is TGCGCCAGCAGCTTCATGTGGGCGGGTGAAAAACTGTTTTTT.

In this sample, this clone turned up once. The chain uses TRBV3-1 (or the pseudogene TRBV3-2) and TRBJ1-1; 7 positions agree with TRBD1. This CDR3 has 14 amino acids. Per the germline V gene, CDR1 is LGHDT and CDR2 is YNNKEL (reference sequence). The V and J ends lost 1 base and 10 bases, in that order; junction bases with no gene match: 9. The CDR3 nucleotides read TGTGCCAGCAGCCAAGCGGAGAGTAGGGGGCGAGCTTTCTTT. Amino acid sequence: CASSQAESRGRAFF.

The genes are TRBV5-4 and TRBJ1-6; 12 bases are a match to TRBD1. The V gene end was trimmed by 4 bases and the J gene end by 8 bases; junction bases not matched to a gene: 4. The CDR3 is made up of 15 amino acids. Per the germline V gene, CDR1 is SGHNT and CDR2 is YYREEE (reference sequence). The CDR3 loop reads CASSGTGGSHSPLHF. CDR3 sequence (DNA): TGTGCCAGCAGCGGGACAGGGGGCTCACATTCACCCCTCCACTTT.

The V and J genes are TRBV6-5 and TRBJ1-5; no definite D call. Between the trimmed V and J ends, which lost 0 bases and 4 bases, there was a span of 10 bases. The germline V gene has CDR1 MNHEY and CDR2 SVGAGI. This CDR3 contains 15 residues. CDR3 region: CASSYSISGNQPQHF. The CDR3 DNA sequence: TGTGCCAGCAGTTACTCGATTTCGGGTAATCAGCCCCAGCATTTT.

CDR3 amino acids: CASSPGQVYTDTQYF. The CDR3 bases are TGTGCCAGCTCGCCGGGACAGGTCTACACAGATACGCAGTATTTT. This chain connects TRBV18 to TRBJ2-3, with TRBD1 matching 8 bases. The CDR3 is made up of 15 amino acids. Germline assignment: CDR1 KGHSH and CDR2 LQKENI. The V segment lost 6 bases and the J segment 2 bases; nucleotides outside the gene matches: 7.

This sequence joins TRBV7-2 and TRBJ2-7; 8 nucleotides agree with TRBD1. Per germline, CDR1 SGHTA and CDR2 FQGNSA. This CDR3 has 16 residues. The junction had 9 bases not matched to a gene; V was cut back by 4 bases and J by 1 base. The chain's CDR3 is CASSSPPGQASYEQYF. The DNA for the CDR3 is TGTGCCAGCAGCTCCCCGCCGGGACAGGCGTCCTACGAGCAGTACTTC.

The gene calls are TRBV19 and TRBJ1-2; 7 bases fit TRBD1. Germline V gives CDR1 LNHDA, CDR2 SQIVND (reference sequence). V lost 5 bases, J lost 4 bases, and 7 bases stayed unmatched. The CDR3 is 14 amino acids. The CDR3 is CASSVDREAYGYTF. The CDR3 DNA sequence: TGTGCCAGTAGTGTTGACAGGGAGGCCTATGGCTACACCTTC.

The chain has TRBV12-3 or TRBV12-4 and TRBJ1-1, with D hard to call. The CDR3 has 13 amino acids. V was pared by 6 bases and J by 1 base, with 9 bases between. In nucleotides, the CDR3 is TGTGCCAGCAGCCAAACACAGAACACTGAAGCTTTCTTT. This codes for CASSQTQNTEAFF.

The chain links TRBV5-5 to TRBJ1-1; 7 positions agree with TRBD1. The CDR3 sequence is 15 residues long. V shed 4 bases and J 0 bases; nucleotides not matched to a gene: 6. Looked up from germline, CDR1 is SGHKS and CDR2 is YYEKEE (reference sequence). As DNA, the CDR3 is TGTGCCAGCAGCCAGACAGGGCGAATGAACACTGAAGCTTTCTTT. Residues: CASSQTGRMNTEAFF.

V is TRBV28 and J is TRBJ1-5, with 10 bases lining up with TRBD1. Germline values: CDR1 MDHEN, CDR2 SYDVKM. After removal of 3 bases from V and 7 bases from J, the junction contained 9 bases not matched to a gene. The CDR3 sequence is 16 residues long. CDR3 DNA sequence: TGTGCCAGCAGTTTCCGGGACAGGGGAGCGTGGCAGCCCCAGCATTTT. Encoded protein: CASSFRDRGAWQPQHF.

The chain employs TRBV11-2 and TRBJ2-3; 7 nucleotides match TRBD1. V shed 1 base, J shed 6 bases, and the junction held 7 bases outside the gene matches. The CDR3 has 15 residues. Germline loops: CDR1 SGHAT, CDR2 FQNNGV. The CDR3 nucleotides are TGTGCCAGCAGCTTAGTTGCAGGGGGTTTGGATACGCAGTATTTT. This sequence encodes CASSLVAGGLDTQYF.

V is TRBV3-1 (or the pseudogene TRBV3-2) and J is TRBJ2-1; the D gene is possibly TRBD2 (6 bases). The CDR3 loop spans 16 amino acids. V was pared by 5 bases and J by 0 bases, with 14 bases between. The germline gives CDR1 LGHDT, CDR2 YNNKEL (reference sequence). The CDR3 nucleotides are TGTGCCAGCAGCTCCCAGCGGGTGAGCTCCTACAATGAGCAGTTCTTC. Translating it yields CASSSQRVSSYNEQFF.

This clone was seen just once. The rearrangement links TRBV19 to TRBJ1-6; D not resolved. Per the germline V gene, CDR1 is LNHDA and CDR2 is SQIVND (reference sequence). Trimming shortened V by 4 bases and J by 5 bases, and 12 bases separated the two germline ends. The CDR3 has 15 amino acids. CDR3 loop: CASSRTGLNNSPLHF. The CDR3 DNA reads TGTGCCAGTAGTAGGACGGGGTTGAATAATTCACCCCTCCACTTT.

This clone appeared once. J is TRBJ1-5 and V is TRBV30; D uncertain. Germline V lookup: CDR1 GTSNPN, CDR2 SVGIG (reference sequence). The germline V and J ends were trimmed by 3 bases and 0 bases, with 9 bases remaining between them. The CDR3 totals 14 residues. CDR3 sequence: CAWSGGYSNQPQHF. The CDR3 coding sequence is TGTGCCTGGAGCGGAGGATATAGCAATCAGCCCCAGCATTTT. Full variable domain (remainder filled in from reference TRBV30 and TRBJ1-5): SQTIHQWPATLVQPVGSPLSLECTVEGTSNPNLYWYRQAAGRGLQLLFYSVGIGQISSEVPQNLSASRPQDRQFILSSKKLLLSDSGFYLCAWSGGYSNQPQHFGDGTRLSIL.

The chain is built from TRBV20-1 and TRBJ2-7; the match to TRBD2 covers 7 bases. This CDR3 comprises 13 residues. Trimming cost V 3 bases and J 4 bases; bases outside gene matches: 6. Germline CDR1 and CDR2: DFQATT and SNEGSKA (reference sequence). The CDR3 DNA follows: TGCAGTGCTAGTCGGCAGGGACTATACGAGCAGTACTTC. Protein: CSASRQGLYEQYF.

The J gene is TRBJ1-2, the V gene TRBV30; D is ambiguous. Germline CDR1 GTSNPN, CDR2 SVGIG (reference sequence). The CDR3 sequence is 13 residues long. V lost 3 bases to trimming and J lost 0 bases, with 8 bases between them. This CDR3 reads CAWRTLANYGYTF. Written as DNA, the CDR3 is TGTGCCTGGAGGACGCTAGCTAACTATGGCTACACCTTC.

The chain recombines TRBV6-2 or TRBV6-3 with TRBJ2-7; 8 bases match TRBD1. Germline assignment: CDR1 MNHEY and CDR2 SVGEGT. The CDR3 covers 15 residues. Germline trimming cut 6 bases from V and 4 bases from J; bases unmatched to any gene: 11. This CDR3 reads CASSRPGTGGYEQYF. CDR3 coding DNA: TGTGCCAGCAGCCGACCCGGGACAGGTGGTTACGAGCAGTACTTC.